The 15 T cell receptor beta chains listed next were all sequenced from one sample in a study of blood T cells in healthy people across ages. The authors ran a second PCR of about 7 to 12 cycles using a sample-barcoded 5' primer and a J-beta primer mix. TCRdb re-called the 5' RACE reads through MiXCR, storing one row per CDR3 protein. The table has about 620,000 distinct CDR3 sequences, around 20% seen once. The sequenced material came from blood. The receptors originated from a man in his 70s in good health.

The chain has TRBV5-6 and TRBJ2-7; 7 positions agree with TRBD1. This CDR3 is built from 13 residues. Unmatched junction bases numbered 3, after V lost 4 bases and J lost 2 bases. Germline CDR1 is SGHDT and CDR2 is YYEEEE. The CDR3 region is CASSPDRTYEQYF. The CDR3 bases are TGTGCCAGCAGCCCGGACAGGACCTACGAGCAGTACTTC.

The J gene is TRBJ1-2, the V gene TRBV29-1; D remains ambiguous. Trimming stripped 1 base from V and 4 bases from J, with 7 bases between. The germline V gene encodes CDR1 SQVTM and CDR2 ANQGSEA. This CDR3 is built from 12 residues. In nucleotides, the CDR3 is TGCAGCGTTGAAGCACAGTTCTATGGCTACACCTTC. Protein product: CSVEAQFYGYTF.

The CDR3 sequence is CASSEALTSGSGNEQFF. The CDR3 nucleotides are TGTGCCAGCAGTGAAGCCCTGACTAGCGGGAGCGGTAATGAGCAGTTCTTC. The genes are TRBV6-1 and TRBJ2-1; 12 nucleotides line up with TRBD2. The CDR3 covers 17 residues. Per germline, CDR1 MNHNS and CDR2 SASEGT. The J segment lost 7 bases and the V segment lost 0 bases, leaving 7 bases of the junction unmatched.

This clonotype was detected only a few times. The V and J genes are TRBV10-3 and TRBJ2-5, with 8 nucleotides matching TRBD2. V was clipped by 10 bases and J by 3 bases; unmatched bases: 4. The CDR3 has 12 amino acids. Germline CDR1 ENHRY, CDR2 SYGVKD. CDR3 sequence (DNA): TGTGCCACCGGAGCGGGGGAAGAGACCCAGTACTTC. This sequence encodes CATGAGEETQYF.

The CDR3 here is CASGSLNTGELFF. In nucleotides, the CDR3 is TGTGCCTCGGGGTCACTGAACACCGGGGAGCTGTTTTTT. The chain joins TRBV6-6 to TRBJ2-2; D may be TRBD2 (5 bases). Germline V gene sequence: CDR1 MNHNY, CDR2 SVGAGI (reference sequence). V was clipped by 11 bases and J by 1 base, with 11 bases between them. This CDR3 has 13 residues.

The chain joins TRBV5-1 to TRBJ2-2, with TRBD2 as a possible D gene (6 bases). CDR3 length: 16 amino acids. In germline, CDR1 is SGHRS, CDR2 YFSETQ. The V end lost 1 base, the J end lost 3 bases, and 13 bases lay between the germline ends. The DNA of the CDR3 is TGCGCCAGCAGCTTGAGGGGACTGCGGGACACCGGGGAGCTGTTTTTT. Its translation is CASSLRGLRDTGELFF.

This clonotype was seen a few times. This rearrangement joins TRBV3-1 to TRBJ1-1, with D hard to call. Germline loops: CDR1 LGHDT, CDR2 YNNKEL (reference sequence). The V and J ends lost 3 bases and 4 bases respectively, with 9 bases between them. The CDR3 is 13 residues long. The CDR3 region has the DNA TGTGCCAGCAGCCAGATCGGAATCACTGAAGCTTTCTTT. The encoded protein is CASSQIGITEAFF.

The V and J genes are TRBV6-2 or TRBV6-3 and TRBJ1-1, with TRBD1 matching over 8 bases. The CDR3 consists of 14 residues. V shed 2 bases and J 6 bases; nucleotides not matched to a gene: 5. Germline-derived CDR1 and CDR2 are MNHEY and SVGEGT. CDR3 loop: CASSYVRGRAEAFF. The CDR3 nucleotides read TGTGCCAGCAGTTACGTCAGGGGGCGGGCTGAAGCTTTCTTT.

The gene calls are TRBV19 and TRBJ1-1; tentative D call: TRBD1 (6 bases). This CDR3 comprises 13 residues. V lost 7 bases, J lost 0 bases, and 9 bases lay in between. Germline loops: CDR1 LNHDA, CDR2 SQIVND (reference sequence). CDR3: CASMGGLNTEAFF. The CDR3 DNA reads as TGTGCCAGTATGGGGGGCCTGAACACTGAAGCTTTCTTT.

This clonotype has a handful of counts. This chain links TRBV4-3 with TRBJ2-7, with TRBD2 as a possible D gene (6 bases). CDR1 and CDR2 (germline): LGHNA, YSLEER. The V end was cut by 1 base, the J end by 0 bases, with 10 bases between. This CDR3 is 15 amino acids long. In nucleotides, the CDR3 is TGCGCCAGCAGCCAAGGGGCGGGGAGCTCCTACGAGCAGTACTTC. This codes for CASSQGAGSSYEQYF.

This chain links TRBV4-1 with TRBJ2-3; D is possibly TRBD2 (6 bases). There are 17 residues in the CDR3. V was pared by 1 base and J by 1 base, with 15 bases between. In germline, CDR1 is MGHRA, CDR2 YSYEKL. The CDR3 DNA reads as TGCGCCAGCAGCCAAGCGGCGGGACCTTCGGGCACAGATACGCAGTATTTT. This encodes CASSQAAGPSGTDTQYF.

The sample holds a few counts of this clonotype. The V call is TRBV9, the J call TRBJ2-3, with 8 positions matching TRBD2. Per the germline V gene, CDR1 is SGDLS and CDR2 is YYNGEE. Losses at the gene ends were 3 bases for V and 3 bases for J; bases not matched to a gene: 15. CDR3 length: 18 residues. CDR3 in DNA: TGTGCCAGCAGCGCAGGAGTAGCGGGACTAGGGGGAACAGATACGCAGTATTTT. It yields the protein CASSAGVAGLGGTDTQYF.

With respect to this clonotype: A read error may produce the germline difference seen at one junction end. CDR3 DNA: TGTGCTAGCAGCTTCGACTCTCCCAGGGGGGTAAACTACGAGCAGTACTTC. As protein: CASSFDSPRGVNYEQYF. The genes are TRBV7-7 and TRBJ2-7; TRBD1 is a possible D gene (7 bases). Germline values: CDR1 SSHAT, CDR2 FNYEAQ (reference sequence). This CDR3 contains 17 residues.

This clonotype was counted between two and nine times. The V gene is TRBV4-1, the J gene TRBJ2-5; the match to TRBD2 covers 11 bases. The DNA end lines up better with TRBJ2-1; the J call may be wrong. There are 16 residues in the CDR3. Germline V CDR1 and CDR2: MGHRA, YSYEKL. The CDR3 loop reads CASSSLAGGPRNEQFF. The CDR3 nucleotides are TGCGCCAGCAGCTCCTTAGCGGGAGGGCCGCGCAATGAGCAGTTCTTC.

This clonotype was counted many times. The chain carries TRBV12-3 or TRBV12-4 and TRBJ2-1; 8 bases align to TRBD2. The CDR3 has 15 residues. The junction had 14 bases not matched to a gene; V was cut back by 7 bases and J by 9 bases. The CDR3 DNA reads as TGTGCCAGCACCCCAACTCGGGGGGGAGTGGGTGAGCAGTTCTTC. Translation gives CASTPTRGGVGEQFF.